These 5 T cell receptor beta chains share one sample of origin, sequenced in a study of blood T cell repertoires in COVID-19. The protocol was immunoSEQ multiplex PCR, while the TCRdb copy is restricted to in-frame clones and leaves out a portion. This table has some 330,000 clones, around 89% appearing once. Material: peripheral blood. The receptors stem from a woman aged 50 to 60 with active or convalescent COVID-19.

CDR3 loop: CASSPGIGTGDGYTF. DNA for the CDR3: TGTGCCAGCTCACCAGGAATTGGCACAGGGGATGGCTACACCTTC. This chain joins TRBV18 and TRBJ1-2; the match to TRBD1 covers 7 bases. Germline V gene data show CDR1 as KGHSH and CDR2 as LQKENI. The CDR3 is made up of 15 amino acids. V was pared by 2 bases and J by 6 bases, with 9 bases of the junction left unmatched.

The J gene is TRBJ1-4, the V gene TRBV12-3 or TRBV12-4, with D uncertain. Trimming cost V 6 bases and J 3 bases, with 8 bases left between them. The CDR3 consists of 13 residues. CDR3 in amino acids: CASRGVSNEKLFF. CDR3 DNA: TGTGCCAGCAGGGGCGTCTCTAATGAAAAACTGTTTTTT.

The chain carries TRBV6-5 and TRBJ2-5, with D possibly being TRBD2 (5 bases). CDR1 is MNHEY, CDR2 SVGAGI, per germline. The V end lost 8 bases, the J end lost 7 bases, and 8 bases lay between the germline ends. The CDR3 is 10 amino acids. The CDR3 protein is CASGSLTQYF. DNA of the CDR3: TGTGCCAGCGGGAGTTTGACCCAGTACTTC.

The CDR3 coding sequence is TGTGCCAGCAGCTTCCGGGGGGTAACAGATACGCAGTATTTT. Translated: CASSFRGVTDTQYF. V gene TRBV7-2 combines with J gene TRBJ2-3, with 7 nucleotides matching TRBD2. The V and J ends lost 3 bases and 3 bases, in that order; junction bases with no gene match: 3. Looked up from germline, CDR1 is SGHTA and CDR2 is FQGNSA. The CDR3 spans 14 residues.

J is TRBJ2-1 and V is TRBV9; 7 bases are a match to TRBD1. The length of the CDR3 is 17 residues. V dropped 2 bases and J dropped 2; count of bases not matched to a gene: 10. CDR1 and CDR2 (germline): SGDLS, YYNGEE. Here the CDR3 reads CASSVTTGVGTYNEQFF. CDR3 DNA: TGTGCCAGCAGCGTGACTACAGGGGTCGGTACCTACAATGAGCAGTTCTTC.